These 19 T cell receptor beta chains originate from one sample sequenced in a study of T cell repertoires in cytomegalovirus infection. A single record per CDR3 protein comes from TCRdb applying MiXCR to the reads. The table has approximately 500,000 distinct CDR3 sequences, approximately 17% seen once. The sequenced sample consisted of CD8+ T cells from PBMCs. These receptor sequences come from a human donor in good health (CMV status not recorded). Some clones in this sample may be carry-over from other donors' samples.

This clonotype was seen at least ten times. The chain is built from TRBV11-2 and TRBJ2-7; 7 bases align to TRBD1. The trim removed 2 bases at V and 1 base at J, leaving 8 bases unmatched. The germline V gene encodes CDR1 SGHAT and CDR2 FQNNGV. The length of the CDR3 is 16 residues. CDR3 protein: CASSLWTYRGSYEQYF. The CDR3 region has the DNA TGTGCCAGCAGCTTATGGACCTACAGGGGTTCCTACGAGCAGTACTTC.

This chain links TRBV6-2 or TRBV6-3 with TRBJ2-1; D is ambiguous. From germline, CDR1 is MNHEY and CDR2 SVGEGT. The CDR3 runs 13 residues. Deletions cut 4 bases from V and 5 bases from J, with 9 bases between. In DNA, the CDR3 is TGTGCCAGCAGTTTAGCCAGGAACAATGAGCAGTTCTTC. Residues: CASSLARNNEQFF.

Many counts were recorded for this clonotype. V usage is TRBV6-6 and J usage is TRBJ1-2; 9 nucleotides line up with TRBD1. CDR3 length: 14 amino acids. V shed 6 bases and J 4 bases; nucleotides not matched to a gene: 6. CDR1 is MNHNY, CDR2 SVGAGI, per germline (reference sequence). This CDR3 is CASRRDRDGYGYTF. The CDR3 DNA sequence: TGTGCCAGCAGACGGGACAGGGATGGCTATGGCTACACCTTC.

This clonotype has just a few counts. The rearrangement uses TRBV20-1 and TRBJ2-7, with a possible D match to TRBD1 (5 bases). CDR3 length: 12 residues. The V gene's germline CDR1 is DFQATT and CDR2 SNEGSKA (reference sequence). The V gene lost 4 bases and the J gene lost 5 bases, with 12 bases spanning the gap. CDR3 nucleotide sequence: TGCAGTGCTACCGGCTCCAGGGACGAGCAGTACTTC. This encodes CSATGSRDEQYF.

V is TRBV6-2 or TRBV6-3 and J is TRBJ2-5, with a weak D call TRBD1 (6 bases). The CDR3 spans 15 residues. Germline CDR1 MNHEY, CDR2 SVGEGT. V lost 2 bases, J lost 4 bases, and 14 bases lay in between. CDR3 coding DNA: TGTGCCAGCAGTTACCGGGACAACGGGGCAGAGACCCAGTACTTC. Protein product: CASSYRDNGAETQYF.

This clonotype was observed a few times. V is TRBV27 and J is TRBJ2-3; TRBD1 agrees at 9 bases. The CDR3 is 15 amino acids. The V and J ends lost 6 bases and 4 bases, in that order; junction bases with no gene match: 8. Germline lookup yields CDR1 MNHEY and CDR2 SMNVEV (reference sequence). The CDR3 region has the DNA TGTGCCAGCAGGCCCCGGGACAGGGCATCAGATACGCAGTATTTT. Amino acids: CASRPRDRASDTQYF.

This clonotype was counted ten times or more. The J gene is TRBJ2-1, the V gene TRBV12-3 or TRBV12-4; tentatively, D is TRBD2 (5 bases). V shed 7 bases and J shed 4 bases, with 11 bases lying between them. There are 13 residues in the CDR3. The CDR3 DNA reads as TGTGCCAGCACGCTAGCTGGGTACAATGAGCAGTTCTTC. Its translation: CASTLAGYNEQFF.

This rearrangement joins TRBV6-6 to TRBJ2-3; possibly TRBD2 for D (6 bases). The CDR3 is made up of 18 amino acids. Per germline, CDR1 MNHNY and CDR2 SVGAGI (reference sequence). The germline V and J ends were trimmed by 5 bases and 4 bases, with 25 bases remaining between them. The CDR3 bases are TGTGCCAGCAGTCACCTAGCGACCCGCGTGCTCGTGGCAGATACGCAGTATTTT. It codes for CASSHLATRVLVADTQYF.

The rearrangement joins TRBV28 to TRBJ2-3, with TRBD2 as a possible D gene (6 bases). The V and J ends lost 6 bases and 5 bases respectively, with 21 bases between them. This CDR3 spans 16 amino acids. Germline-derived CDR1 and CDR2 are MDHEN and SYDVKM. The DNA for the CDR3 is TGTGCCAGCAGCCCTATAGCGGCAGGGTCCGTAGATACGCAGTATTTT. Encoded protein: CASSPIAAGSVDTQYF. Full variable domain (rest looked up from reference TRBV28 and TRBJ2-3): DVKVTQSSRYLVKRTGEKVFLECVQDMDHENMFWYRQDPGLGLRLIYFSYDVKMKEKGDIPEGYSVSREKKERFSLILESASTNQTSMYLCASSPIAAGSVDTQYFGPGTRLTVL.

For this clonotype: This may come from a read error, since a much larger clone is one base off. This sequence joins TRBV7-9 and TRBJ1-2, with a weak D call TRBD1 (6 bases). The CDR3 runs to 17 residues. V was trimmed by 5 bases and J by 4 bases, leaving 23 bases between them. CDR1 is SEHNR, CDR2 FQNEAQ, per germline (reference sequence). The CDR3 protein is CASSNPGGANPSYGYTF. Here the CDR3 DNA reads TGTGCCAGCAGCAACCCCGGGGGGGCGAATCCAAGCTATGGCTACACCTTC.

This clonotype was seen only a few times. The V call is TRBV19, the J call TRBJ1-4; D is uncertain. The CDR3 totals 11 residues. V lost 4 bases and J 11 bases, leaving 8 bases between the germline ends. CDR1 LNHDA and CDR2 SQIVND come from the germline V gene (reference sequence). CDR3 in DNA: TGTGCCAGTAGTACATGGGCCAAACTGTTTTTT. Its protein product is CASSTWAKLFF.

This clonotype has at least ten counts. The chain carries TRBV7-2 and TRBJ2-7; 7 bases match TRBD1. This CDR3 region has 14 residues. CDR1 and CDR2 from the germline V gene are SGHTA and FQGNSA. V was clipped by 0 bases and J by 3 bases; unmatched bases: 2. Here the CDR3 reads CASSLAGTDYEQYF. Written as DNA, the CDR3 is TGTGCCAGCAGCTTAGCAGGGACAGACTACGAGCAGTACTTC.

This clonotype was detected many times. The rearrangement joins TRBV27 to TRBJ1-2, with D possibly being TRBD1 (5 bases). CDR3 length equals 14 residues. The germline gives CDR1 MNHEY, CDR2 SMNVEV (reference sequence). The ends were cut back, 3 bases at V and 4 bases at J, with 12 bases in the middle. The CDR3 is CASSLSRVTYGYTF. As DNA, the CDR3 is TGTGCCAGCAGTTTGTCCAGGGTGACCTATGGCTACACCTTC.

The chain carries TRBV4-1 and TRBJ2-7; TRBD2 is a possible D gene (5 bases). This CDR3 has 14 amino acids. Germline V gene lookup returns CDR1 MGHRA and CDR2 YSYEKL. With 1 base removed from V and 6 bases from J, the gap between germline ends came to 13 bases. In DNA, the CDR3 is TGCGCCAGCAGCCAAGCGGGAACCATTAGCGAGCAGTACTTC. It translates to CASSQAGTISEQYF.

J is TRBJ1-6 and V is TRBV3-1, with 7 bases matching TRBD1. The CDR3 totals 15 residues. Trimming at V came to 0 bases and at J to 8 bases, leaving 4 bases not matched to a gene. The V gene's germline CDR1 is LGHDT and CDR2 YNNKEL (reference sequence). The CDR3 DNA reads TGTGCCAGCAGCCAAGAGACAGGGTGGGATTCACCCCTCCACTTT. It is translated as CASSQETGWDSPLHF. The variable domain in full, completed from reference TRBV3-1 and TRBJ1-6, reads DTAVSQTPKYLVTQMGNDKSIKCEQNLGHDTMYWYKQDSKKFLKIMFSYNNKELIINETVPNRFSPKSPDKAHLNLHINSLELGDSAVYFCASSQETGWDSPLHFGNGTRLTVT.

The CDR3 sequence is CASGSGGRNQPQHF. CDR3 nucleotides: TGTGCCAGTGGGTCGGGCGGTCGCAATCAGCCCCAGCATTTT. This sequence joins TRBV19 and TRBJ1-5; D is undetermined. The CDR3 extends over 14 amino acids. Germline V lookup: CDR1 LNHDA, CDR2 SQIVND (reference sequence). V dropped 8 bases and J dropped 2 bases, with 13 bases sitting between them.

This clonotype was counted many times. The V call is TRBV7-9, the J call TRBJ1-2; possible D gene TRBD1, 5 bases. V shed 3 bases and J shed 4 bases, with 12 bases lying between them. The CDR3 is 14 residues long. CDR1 is SEHNR and CDR2 is FQNEAQ in the germline V gene (reference sequence). CDR3 in DNA: TGTGCCAGCAGCTTCGACAGTTCCTTCTATGGCTACACCTTC. Amino acids: CASSFDSSFYGYTF.

The chain uses TRBV6-1 and TRBJ1-2, with 10 nucleotides matching TRBD1. The CDR3 spans 17 residues. J was trimmed by 1 base and V by 4 bases; bases with no gene match: 9. Germline CDR1 and CDR2: MNHNS and SASEGT. The CDR3 region is CASSGIRDRGRNYGYTF. In DNA form, the CDR3 reads TGTGCCAGCAGTGGAATCCGGGACAGGGGCCGTAACTATGGCTACACCTTC.

This clonotype was recorded at least ten times. V usage is TRBV6-5 and J usage is TRBJ2-7; D is perhaps TRBD2 (5 bases). Germline-derived CDR1 and CDR2 are MNHEY and SVGAGI. The CDR3 is 13 amino acids. Trimming shortened V by 2 bases and J by 3 bases, and 8 bases separated the two germline ends. Here the CDR3 reads CASSYRESYEQYF. The DNA for the CDR3 is TGTGCCAGCAGTTACCGGGAAAGCTACGAGCAGTACTTC.